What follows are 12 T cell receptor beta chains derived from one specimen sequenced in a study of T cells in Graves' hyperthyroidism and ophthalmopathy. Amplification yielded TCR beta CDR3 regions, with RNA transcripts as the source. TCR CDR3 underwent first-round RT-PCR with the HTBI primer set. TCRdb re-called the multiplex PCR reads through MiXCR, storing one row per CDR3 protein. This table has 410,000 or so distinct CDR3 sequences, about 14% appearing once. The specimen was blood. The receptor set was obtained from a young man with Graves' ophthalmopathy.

The CDR3 reads CAGWDRGYNSPLHF. The DNA for the CDR3 is TGTGCCGGCTGGGACAGGGGCTATAATTCACCCCTCCACTTT. The V call is TRBV7-3, the J call TRBJ1-6; TRBD1 matches 10 bases. This CDR3 has 14 residues. Trimming removed 11 bases from V and 3 bases from J; junction bases left unmatched: 4. CDR1 SGHTA and CDR2 FQGTGA come from the germline V gene.

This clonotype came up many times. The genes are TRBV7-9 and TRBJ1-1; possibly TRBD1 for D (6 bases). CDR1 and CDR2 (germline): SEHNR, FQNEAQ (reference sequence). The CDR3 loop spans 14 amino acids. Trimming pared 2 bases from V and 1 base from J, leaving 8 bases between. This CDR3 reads CASSLLTGNTEAFF. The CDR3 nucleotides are TGTGCCAGCAGCTTACTGACAGGGAACACTGAAGCTTTCTTT.

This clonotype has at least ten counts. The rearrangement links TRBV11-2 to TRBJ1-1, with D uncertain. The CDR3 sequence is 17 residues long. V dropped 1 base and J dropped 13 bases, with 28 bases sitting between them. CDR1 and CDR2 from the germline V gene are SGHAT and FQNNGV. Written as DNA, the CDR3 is TGTGCCAGCAGCTTAGGTCTTGTGGGCTCCCCCTCTTCCTTGGATTTCTTT. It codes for CASSLGLVGSPSSLDFF.

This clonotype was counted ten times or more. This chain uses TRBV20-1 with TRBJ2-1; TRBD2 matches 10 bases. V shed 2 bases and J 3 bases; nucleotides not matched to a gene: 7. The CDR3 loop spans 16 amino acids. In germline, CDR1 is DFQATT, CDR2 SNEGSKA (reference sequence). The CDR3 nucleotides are TGCAGTGCTAGACTAGCGGGGGTGAAGATCTACAATGAGCAGTTCTTC. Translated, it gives CSARLAGVKIYNEQFF.

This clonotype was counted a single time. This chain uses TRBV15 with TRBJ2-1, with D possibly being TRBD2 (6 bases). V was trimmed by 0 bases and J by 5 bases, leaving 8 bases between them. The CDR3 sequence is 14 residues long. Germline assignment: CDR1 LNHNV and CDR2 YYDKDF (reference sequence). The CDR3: CATSRDGGNNEQFF. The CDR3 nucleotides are TGTGCCACCAGCAGAGATGGGGGGAACAATGAGCAGTTCTTC.

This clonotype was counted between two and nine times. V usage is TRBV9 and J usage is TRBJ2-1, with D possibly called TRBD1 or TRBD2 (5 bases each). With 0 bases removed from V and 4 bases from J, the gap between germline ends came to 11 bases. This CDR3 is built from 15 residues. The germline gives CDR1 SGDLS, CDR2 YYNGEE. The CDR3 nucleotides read TGTGCCAGCAGCGTAGACTGGGGACCATACAATGAGCAGTTCTTC. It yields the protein CASSVDWGPYNEQFF.

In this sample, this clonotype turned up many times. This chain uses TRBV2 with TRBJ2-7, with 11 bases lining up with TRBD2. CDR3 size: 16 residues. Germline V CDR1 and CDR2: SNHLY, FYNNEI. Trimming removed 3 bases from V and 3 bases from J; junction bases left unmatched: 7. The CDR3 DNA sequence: TGTGCCAGCAGTGACGAGCCCGGGACTAGCGGCTACGAGCAGTACTTC. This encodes CASSDEPGTSGYEQYF.

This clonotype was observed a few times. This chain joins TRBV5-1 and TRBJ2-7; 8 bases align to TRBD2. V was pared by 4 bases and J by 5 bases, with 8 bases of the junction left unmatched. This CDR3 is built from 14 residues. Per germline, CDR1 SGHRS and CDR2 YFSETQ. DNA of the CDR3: TGCGCCAGCAGCATCGGGACTAGTACCCACGAGCAGTACTTC. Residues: CASSIGTSTHEQYF.

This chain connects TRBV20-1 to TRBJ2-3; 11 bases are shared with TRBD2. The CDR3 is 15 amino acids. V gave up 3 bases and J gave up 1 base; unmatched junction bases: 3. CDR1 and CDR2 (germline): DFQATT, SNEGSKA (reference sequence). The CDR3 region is CSASLLAGGTDTQYF. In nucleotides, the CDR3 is TGCAGTGCTAGCTTACTAGCGGGGGGCACAGATACGCAGTATTTT.

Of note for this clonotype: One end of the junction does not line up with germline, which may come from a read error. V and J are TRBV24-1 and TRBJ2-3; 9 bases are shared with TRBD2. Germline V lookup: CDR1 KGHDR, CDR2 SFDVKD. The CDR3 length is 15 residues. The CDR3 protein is CATSELLAGTGTQYF. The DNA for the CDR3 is TGTGCCACCAGTGAATTACTAGCGGGCACAGGTACGCAGTATTTT.

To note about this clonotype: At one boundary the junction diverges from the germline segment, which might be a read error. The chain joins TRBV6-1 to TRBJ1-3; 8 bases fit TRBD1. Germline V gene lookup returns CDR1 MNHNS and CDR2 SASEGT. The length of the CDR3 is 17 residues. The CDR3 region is CASSDQGAPTSGNIIYF. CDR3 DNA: TGTGCCAGCAGTGACCAGGGGGCGCCGACCTCTGGAAACATCATATATTTT.

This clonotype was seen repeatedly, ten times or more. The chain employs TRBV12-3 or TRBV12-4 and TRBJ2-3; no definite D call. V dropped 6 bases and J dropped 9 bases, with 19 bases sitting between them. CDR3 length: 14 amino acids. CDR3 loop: CASRSSLGMGTQYF. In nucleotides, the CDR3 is TGTGCCAGCAGGTCAAGTCTGGGGATGGGCACGCAGTATTTT.